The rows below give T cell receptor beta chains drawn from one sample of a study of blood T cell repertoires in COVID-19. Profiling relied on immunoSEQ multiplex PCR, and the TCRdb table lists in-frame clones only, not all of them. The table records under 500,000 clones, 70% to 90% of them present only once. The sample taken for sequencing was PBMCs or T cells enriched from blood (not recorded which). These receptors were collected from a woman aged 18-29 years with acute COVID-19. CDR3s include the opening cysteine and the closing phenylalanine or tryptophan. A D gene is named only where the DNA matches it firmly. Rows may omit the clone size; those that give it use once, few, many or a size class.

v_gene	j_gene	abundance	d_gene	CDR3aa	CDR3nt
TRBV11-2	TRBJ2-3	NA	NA	CASSLAIATDTQYF	TGTGCCAGCAGCTTAGCAATAGCCACAGATACGCAGTATTTT
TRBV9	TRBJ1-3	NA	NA	CASSVSGTSGNTIYF	TGTGCCAGCAGCGTTTCCGGGACATCTGGAAACACCATATATTTT
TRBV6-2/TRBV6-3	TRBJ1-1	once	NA	CASSYSGTNEAFF	TGTGCCAGCAGTTACTCGGGGACAAATGAAGCTTTCTTT
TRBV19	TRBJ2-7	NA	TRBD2	CASSTISGTDEQYF	TGTGCCAGTAGTACCATTAGCGGGACCGACGAGCAGTACTTC
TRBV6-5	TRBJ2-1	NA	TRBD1	CASNHRDRVDEQFF	TGTGCCAGCAACCACCGGGACAGGGTCGATGAGCAGTTCTTC
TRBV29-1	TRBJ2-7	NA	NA	CSVAEGNEQYF	TGCAGCGTGGCCGAGGGAAACGAGCAGTACTTC
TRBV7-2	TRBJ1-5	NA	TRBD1	CASSLALTGGEAQHF	TGTGCCAGCAGCTTAGCGCTGACAGGGGGCGAGGCCCAGCATTTT
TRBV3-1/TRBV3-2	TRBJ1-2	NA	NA	CASSQGGPDYGYTF	TGTGCCAGCAGCCAAGGGGGGCCAGACTATGGCTACACCTTC
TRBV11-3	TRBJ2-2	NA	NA	CASSQRGYTGELFF	TGTGCCAGCAGCCAAAGGGGTTACACCGGGGAGCTGTTTTTT
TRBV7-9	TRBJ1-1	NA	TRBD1	CASSRDRGRLNTEAFF	TGTGCCAGCAGCAGGGACAGGGGGCGGTTGAACACTGAAGCTTTCTTT
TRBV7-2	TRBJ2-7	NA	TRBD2	CASSTHVVTSGSEQYF	TGTGCCAGCAGCACCCACGTAGTAACTAGCGGATCCGAGCAGTACTTC
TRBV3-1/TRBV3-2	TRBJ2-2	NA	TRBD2	CASSQVGGVNTGELFF	TGTGCCAGCAGCCAAGTTGGGGGGGTGAACACCGGGGAGCTGTTTTTT
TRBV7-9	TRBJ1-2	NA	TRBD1	CASSPTGGLVYGYTF	TGTGCCAGCAGCCCTACAGGGGGCTTAGTCTATGGCTACACCTTC
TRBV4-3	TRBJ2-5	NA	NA	CASSQHAGLRGDETQYF	TGCGCCAGCAGCCAACATGCAGGACTAAGGGGCGACGAGACCCAGTACTTC
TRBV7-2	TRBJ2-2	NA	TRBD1	CASSLASHRGPVDGELFF	TGTGCCAGCAGCTTAGCTTCGCACAGGGGGCCGGTAGACGGGGAGCTGTTTTTT
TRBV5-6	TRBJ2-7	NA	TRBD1	CASSLEGTANSYEQYF	TGTGCCAGCAGCTTGGAAGGGACAGCCAACTCCTACGAGCAGTACTTC
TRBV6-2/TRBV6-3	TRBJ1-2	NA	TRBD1	CASSYDRGQNYGYTF	TGTGCCAGCAGTTACGATAGGGGACAGAACTATGGCTACACCTTC
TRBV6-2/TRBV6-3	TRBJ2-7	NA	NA	CASSLDSYEQYF	TGTGCCAGCAGCTTAGACTCCTACGAGCAGTACTTC
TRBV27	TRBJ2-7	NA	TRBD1	CAVGTGTLEQYF	TGTGCCGTCGGGACAGGGACCCTCGAGCAGTACTTC
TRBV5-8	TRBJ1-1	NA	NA	CASSLRATSGGEAFF	TGTGCCAGCAGCTTGCGAGCCACCTCGGGAGGTGAAGCTTTCTTT
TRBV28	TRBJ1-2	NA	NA	CASTSQGPQGYGYTF	TGTGCCAGCACTTCCCAGGGGCCTCAGGGCTATGGCTACACCTTC
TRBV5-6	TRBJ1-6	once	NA	CASSFGGTSYNSPLHF	TGTGCCAGCAGCTTCGGCGGAACCTCCTATAATTCACCCCTCCACTTT
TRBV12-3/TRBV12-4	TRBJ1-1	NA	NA	CASSSPGVEAFF	TGTGCCAGCAGTTCGCCGGGAGTTGAAGCTTTCTTT
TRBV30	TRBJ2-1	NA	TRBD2	CAWLRGLAGVDEQFF	TGTGCCTGGCTCCGGGGACTAGCGGGAGTGGATGAGCAGTTCTTC
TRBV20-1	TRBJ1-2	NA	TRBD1	CSAETGPGYTF	TGCAGTGCTGAGACAGGGCCCGGCTACACCTTC
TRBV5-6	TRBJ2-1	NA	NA	CASSLGRGRAYNEQFF	TGTGCCAGCAGCTTGGGGCGGGGTAGGGCCTACAATGAGCAGTTCTTC
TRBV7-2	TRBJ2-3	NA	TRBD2	CASSSPGLAGINTQYF	TGTGCCAGCAGCTCGCCGGGACTAGCGGGAATCAATACGCAGTATTTT
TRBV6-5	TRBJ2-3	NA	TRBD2	CATQGTGGVTDTQYF	TGTGCCACCCAAGGGACCGGGGGGGTCACAGATACGCAGTATTTT
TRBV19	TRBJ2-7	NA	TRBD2	CASSNSLAGGHEQYF	TGTGCCAGTAGTAATAGTCTAGCGGGAGGTCACGAGCAGTACTTC
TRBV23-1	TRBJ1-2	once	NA	CASSQETPGHRGHGYTF	TGCGCCAGCAGCCAGGAAACACCGGGACACCGAGGACATGGCTACACCTTC
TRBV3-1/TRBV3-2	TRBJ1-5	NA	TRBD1	CASSQKGQVRYCNQPQHF	TGTGCCAGCAGCCAAAAGGGACAGGTCAGATATTGCAATCAGCCCCAGCATTTT
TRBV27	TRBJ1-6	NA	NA	CASSPIGGFYNSPLHF	TGTGCCAGCAGTCCGATCGGGGGTTTCTATAATTCACCCCTCCACTTT
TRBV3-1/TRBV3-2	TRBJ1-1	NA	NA	CASRQGSNTEAFF	TGTGCCAGCAGACAGGGCTCGAACACTGAAGCTTTCTTT
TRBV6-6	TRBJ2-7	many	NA	CASSYAYREQYF	TGTGCCAGCAGTTACGCATACAGGGAGCAGTACTTC
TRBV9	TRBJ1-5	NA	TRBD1	CASSSEGAYQPQHF	TGTGCCAGCAGTTCAGAGGGGGCGTATCAGCCCCAGCATTTT
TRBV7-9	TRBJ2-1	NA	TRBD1	CAGWGQGGYEQFF	TGTGCCGGGTGGGGACAGGGTGGTTATGAGCAGTTCTTC
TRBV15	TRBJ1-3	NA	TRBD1	CATSRGTGGNTIYF	TGTGCCACCAGCAGAGGGACAGGCGGAAACACCATATATTTT
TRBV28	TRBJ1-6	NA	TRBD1	CASSFSTGSSSPLHF	TGTGCCAGCAGTTTCTCGACAGGGTCGAGTTCACCCCTCCACTTT
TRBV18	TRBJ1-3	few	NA	CASSPSGFSGNTIYF	TGTGCCAGCTCACCATCAGGGTTCTCTGGAAACACCATATATTTT
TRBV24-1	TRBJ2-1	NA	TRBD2	CATSDLKVLAGVNNEQFF	TGTGCCACCAGTGATTTGAAAGTTCTAGCGGGAGTAAACAATGAGCAGTTCTTC
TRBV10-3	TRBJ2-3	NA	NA	CAISGLAGTDTQYF	TGTGCCATCAGCGGGCTAGCTGGCACAGATACGCAGTATTTT
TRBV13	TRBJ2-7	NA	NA	CASSRRDSRAYEQYF	TGTGCCAGCAGCCGGCGAGATTCGAGGGCCTACGAGCAGTACTTC
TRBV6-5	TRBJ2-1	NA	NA	CASSFLGAYGEQFF	TGTGCCAGCAGTTTTTTGGGGGCCTACGGTGAGCAGTTCTTC
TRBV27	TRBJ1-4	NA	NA	CARAIGGHLSEKLFF	TGTGCCAGAGCAATAGGGGGACATCTATCTGAAAAACTGTTTTTT
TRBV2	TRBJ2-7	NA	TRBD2	CASSSTSGPSYEQYF	TGTGCCAGCTCAAGCACTAGCGGGCCCTCCTACGAGCAGTACTTC
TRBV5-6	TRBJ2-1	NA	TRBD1	CASRSRGRSYEQFF	TGTGCCAGCAGGAGCAGGGGGCGTAGCTATGAGCAGTTCTTC
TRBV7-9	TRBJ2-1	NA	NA	CASSFKQNYNEQFF	TGTGCCAGCAGCTTCAAACAGAATTACAATGAGCAGTTCTTC
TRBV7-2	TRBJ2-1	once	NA	CASSLLTGHNEQFF	TGTGCCAGCAGCTTATTGACAGGTCACAATGAGCAGTTCTTC
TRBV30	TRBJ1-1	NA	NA	CAWGGGVAEAFF	TGTGCCTGGGGGGGAGGGGTGGCTGAAGCTTTCTTT
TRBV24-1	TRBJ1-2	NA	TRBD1	CATSEQGYGYTF	TGTGCCACCAGTGAACAGGGGTATGGCTACACCTTC
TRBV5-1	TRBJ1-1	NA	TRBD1	CASSNADTGGARTEAFF	TGCGCCAGCAGCAACGCAGACACAGGGGGCGCGCGAACTGAAGCTTTCTTT
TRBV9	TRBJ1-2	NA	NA	CASSAGGRGGLGYTF	TGTGCCAGCAGCGCCGGAGGACGGGGGGGCTTAGGCTACACCTTC
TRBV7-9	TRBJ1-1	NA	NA	CASSPSVNTEAFF	TGTGCCAGCAGCCCGTCAGTGAACACTGAAGCTTTCTTT